These 22 T cell receptor beta chains originate from one sample sequenced in a study of beta chain features in type 1 diabetes. Sequencing targeted expressed TCRB transcripts, as all isolated RNA had been reverse transcribed. The protocol was immunoSEQ multiplex PCR, while the TCRdb copy is restricted to in-frame clones and leaves out a portion. The profile covers fewer than 900,000 clones, with about 17% appearing a single time and 0.023% taken by the ten largest. Sequencing was carried out using naive CD4+ T cells from blood. These receptors were taken from a woman between 18 and 29 years old in good health.

The sample holds a few counts of this clone. The chain links TRBV7-8 to TRBJ2-5, with a possible D match to TRBD1 (5 bases). The ends were cut back, 5 bases at V and 5 bases at J, with 15 bases in the middle. In germline, CDR1 is SGHVS, CDR2 FQNEAQ. The CDR3 totals 14 residues. The CDR3 coding sequence is TGTGCCAGCAGCCCAGGGCCCTTGCGGGAGACCCAGTACTTC. This encodes CASSPGPLRETQYF.

This clone appeared a few times. This chain joins TRBV28 and TRBJ2-1; 8 nucleotides match TRBD2. This CDR3 has 14 residues. From germline, CDR1 is MDHEN and CDR2 SYDVKM. Unmatched junction bases numbered 9, after V lost 5 bases and J lost 9 bases. In DNA, the CDR3 is TGTGCCAGCAGTCCATGGACTAGCTTGAGTGAGCAGTTCTTC. It codes for CASSPWTSLSEQFF.

V and J are TRBV7-9 and TRBJ2-3; D gene unclear. This CDR3 is 13 amino acids long. CDR1 and CDR2 (germline): SEHNR, FQNEAQ (reference sequence). Trimming left V 3 bases short and J 4 bases short, with 8 bases between. The DNA for the CDR3 is TGTGCCAGCAGCTTTGAACTGCCAGATACGCAGTATTTT. Amino acids: CASSFELPDTQYF.

V gene TRBV28 combines with J gene TRBJ1-5; D might be TRBD1 (5 bases). V lost 6 bases to trimming and J lost 6 bases, with 15 bases between them. The germline gives CDR1 MDHEN, CDR2 SYDVKM. This CDR3 has 14 amino acids. CDR3 in amino acids: CASSEGPGIQPQHF. CDR3 DNA: TGTGCCAGCAGCGAGGGACCGGGAATTCAGCCCCAGCATTTT.

The chain uses TRBV4-2 and TRBJ1-2; D is perhaps TRBD1 (5 bases). The germline gives CDR1 LGHNA, CDR2 YNFKEQ. Trimming pared 0 bases from V and 0 bases from J, leaving 14 bases between. The CDR3 extends over 17 amino acids. The CDR3 loop reads CASSQDGAAVANYGYTF. The DNA for the CDR3 is TGTGCCAGCAGCCAAGATGGGGCAGCGGTAGCTAACTATGGCTACACCTTC.

This clone was observed a handful of times. The V and J genes are TRBV6-1 and TRBJ2-3; TRBD2 matches 9 bases. Germline lookup yields CDR1 MNHNS and CDR2 SASEGT. CDR3 length: 14 amino acids. With 7 bases clipped from V and 3 bases from J, the junction kept 5 bases outside the gene matches. The CDR3 nucleotides read TGTGCCAGCACCCTAGCGGGGACGACAGATACGCAGTATTTT. It is translated as CASTLAGTTDTQYF.

This clone was found a few times. This chain links TRBV2 with TRBJ2-1; the match to TRBD2 covers 12 bases. The J segment lost 5 bases and the V segment lost 6 bases, leaving 5 bases of the junction unmatched. There are 15 residues in the CDR3. Germline assignment: CDR1 SNHLY and CDR2 FYNNEI. CDR3 protein: CASRVTSGGHNEQFF. CDR3 DNA sequence: TGTGCCAGCAGGGTGACTAGCGGGGGCCACAATGAGCAGTTCTTC.

This clone appeared a few times. CDR3 sequence reads: CASSGRLAGYQETQYF. CDR3 in DNA: TGTGCCAGCAGTGGGCGACTAGCGGGGTACCAAGAGACCCAGTACTTC. This chain links TRBV2 with TRBJ2-5; TRBD2 aligns across 11 bases. Germline assignment: CDR1 SNHLY and CDR2 FYNNEI. After removal of 4 bases from V and 0 bases from J, the junction contained 4 bases not matched to a gene. CDR3 size: 16 residues. The full variable domain, its missing parts supplied by reference TRBV2 and TRBJ2-5, is EPEVTQTPSHQVTQMGQEVILRCVPISNHLYFYWYRQILGQKVEFLVSFYNNEISEKSEIFDDQFSVERPDGSNFTLKIRSTKLEDSAMYFCASSGRLAGYQETQYFGPGTRLLVL.

A few counts support this clone. The V gene is TRBV5-1, the J gene TRBJ2-5; D is perhaps TRBD1 (6 bases). The V gene's germline CDR1 is SGHRS and CDR2 YFSETQ. With 2 bases removed from V and 3 bases from J, the gap between germline ends came to 11 bases. The CDR3 sequence is 14 residues long. In DNA, the CDR3 is TGCGCCAGCAGCTTTACAGGGTTGGAAGAGACCCAGTACTTC. This encodes CASSFTGLEETQYF.

The chain links TRBV4-2 to TRBJ1-4, with D unresolved. The CDR3 runs to 12 residues. The germline V gene has CDR1 LGHNA and CDR2 YNFKEQ. Trimming pared 0 bases from V and 11 bases from J, leaving 7 bases between. The CDR3 is CASSQEGGKLFF. CDR3 sequence (DNA): TGTGCCAGCAGCCAAGAAGGTGGCAAACTGTTTTTT.

This clone turned up a few times. This chain joins TRBV5-1 and TRBJ2-1, with 9 bases that match TRBD1. CDR3 length: 15 amino acids. Germline CDR1 SGHRS, CDR2 YFSETQ. The ends lost 3 bases at V and 6 bases at J; junction bases unmatched: 7. The CDR3 sequence: CASSWDRVSSNEQFF. The CDR3, as DNA: TGCGCCAGCAGCTGGGACAGGGTAAGCAGCAATGAGCAGTTCTTC.

The rearrangement uses TRBV6-9 and TRBJ2-7; a weak D match, TRBD2 (6 bases). There are 9 residues in the CDR3. From germline, CDR1 is MNHGY and CDR2 SVAAGI. Trimming took 10 bases from V and 7 from J, leaving 8 bases between them. The CDR3 protein is CAMEGEQYF. The CDR3 region has the DNA TGTGCCATGGAGGGTGAGCAGTACTTC.

The rearrangement links TRBV15 to TRBJ2-1; 7 nucleotides line up with TRBD2. The CDR3 spans 16 residues. From germline, CDR1 is LNHNV and CDR2 YYDKDF (reference sequence). With V trimmed by 3 bases and J by 7 bases, 12 bases remained unmatched. As DNA, the CDR3 is TGTGCCACCAGCAGCCCCCAGGCGGGAGCTTTGAATGAGCAGTTCTTC. The encoded protein is CATSSPQAGALNEQFF. Drawing the rest from reference TRBV15 and TRBJ2-1, the complete variable domain is DAMVIQNPRYQVTQFGKPVTLSCSQTLNHNVMYWYQQKSSQAPKLLFHYYDKDFNNEADTPDNFQSRRPNTSFCFLDIRSPGLGDTAMYLCATSSPQAGALNEQFFGPGTRLTVL.

The chain uses TRBV5-1 and TRBJ2-3; no clear D gene. Germline CDR1 and CDR2: SGHRS and YFSETQ. This CDR3 has 16 residues. V gave up 6 bases and J gave up 2 bases, with 19 bases separating them. The CDR3 spells CASMSGVLPDTDTQYF. DNA of the CDR3: TGCGCCAGCATGTCCGGAGTTTTACCGGACACAGATACGCAGTATTTT.

CDR3 residues: CASSLGTGTPTRTYEQYF. The CDR3 coding sequence is TGCGCCAGCAGCTTGGGGACCGGGACCCCTACTCGTACCTACGAGCAGTACTTC. The V gene is TRBV5-1, the J gene TRBJ2-7; D possibly uses TRBD1 or TRBD2 (5 bases each). The CDR3 covers 18 residues. Germline CDR1 is SGHRS and CDR2 is YFSETQ. The V gene lost 0 bases and the J gene lost 2 bases, with 21 bases spanning the gap.

The V and J genes are TRBV7-2 and TRBJ2-1; D gene uncertain. Germline V gives CDR1 SGHTA, CDR2 FQGNSA. CDR3 length: 16 residues. V lost 0 bases and J lost 5, with 14 bases in between. For the CDR3, the DNA is TGTGCCAGCAGCTTAGCGGTGGCGCTAGAGAACAATGAGCAGTTCTTC. Protein sequence: CASSLAVALENNEQFF.

This clone was counted only a few times. The chain joins TRBV7-2 to TRBJ1-2; D call uncertain. Germline V lookup: CDR1 SGHTA, CDR2 FQGNSA. Trimming shortened V by 5 bases and J by 5 bases, and 9 bases separated the two germline ends. This CDR3 is 12 amino acids long. The CDR3: CASSPMTYGYTF. CDR3 nucleotides: TGTGCCAGCAGCCCGATGACATATGGCTACACCTTC. Looking up the rest from reference TRBV7-2 and TRBJ1-2 gives the full variable domain: GAGVSQSPSNKVTEKGKDVELRCDPISGHTALYWYRQSLGQGLEFLIYFQGNSAPDKSGLPSDRFSAERTGGSVSTLTIQRTQQEDSAVYLCASSPMTYGYTFGSGTRLTVV.

The CDR3 bases are TGTGCCAGCAGCTTAGATCTTGGGATCCCCGGGGAGCTGTTTTTT. Its protein is CASSLDLGIPGELFF. The rearrangement uses TRBV11-3 and TRBJ2-2; D unclear. The CDR3 covers 15 residues. In germline, CDR1 is SGHNT, CDR2 YENEEA. V lost 0 bases and J 6 bases, leaving 11 bases between the germline ends.

This clone was observed a few times. This chain connects TRBV29-1 to TRBJ1-1; D perhaps matches TRBD1 (5 bases). The CDR3 is 16 residues long. Trimming left V 3 bases short and J 7 bases short, with 24 bases between. The germline gives CDR1 SQVTM, CDR2 ANQGSEA. The CDR3 is CSVDRNGWGGTYEAFF. DNA of the CDR3: TGCAGCGTTGACCGAAACGGGTGGGGGGGAACCTATGAAGCTTTCTTT.

This clone has just a few counts. V usage is TRBV7-2 and J usage is TRBJ1-2; 9 bases are shared with TRBD1. Germline CDR1 SGHTA, CDR2 FQGNSA. The CDR3 loop spans 14 amino acids. V shed 6 bases, J shed 5 bases, and the junction held 7 bases outside the gene matches. CDR3 loop: CASRPGQGPYGYTF. The CDR3 DNA follows: TGTGCCAGCAGACCTGGACAGGGGCCGTATGGCTACACCTTC.

The table lists this clone with a few counts. The rearrangement uses TRBV2 and TRBJ2-2; D unclear. CDR1 SNHLY and CDR2 FYNNEI come from the germline V gene. Between the trimmed V and J ends, which lost 6 bases and 2 bases, there was a span of 7 bases. This CDR3 spans 13 amino acids. The CDR3 DNA follows: TGTGCCAGCAGCCCCACCAACACCGGGGAGCTGTTTTTT. This codes for CASSPTNTGELFF.

As concerns this clone: Additional DNA sequences in this sample encode the identical CDR3. The V and J genes are TRBV7-2 and TRBJ2-7; TRBD1 is a possible D gene (5 bases). Germline lookup yields CDR1 SGHTA and CDR2 FQGNSA. The CDR3 is 13 residues long. The V end lost 2 bases, the J end lost 2 bases, and 7 bases lay between the germline ends. CDR3 protein: CASSLQGPYEQYF. CDR3 nucleotides: TGTGCCAGCAGCTTACAGGGTCCCTACGAGCAGTACTTC.